The sequence of this T cell receptor (beta chain) was determined in a study of shared clonotypes between healthy human individuals. In the study overall: CD4 naive and CD4 memory each took three plates per donor, while CD8 naive took two and CD8 memory one.

Researchers divided each subset's genomic DNA evenly across several immunoSEQ plates. Here immunoSEQ multiplex PCR was the method, and the copy in TCRdb shows in-frame clones only, minus some. The sample has about 1.5 million clones, roughly 96% seen once; the top ten hold 1% to 1.5%. The germline CDR1 and CDR2 sequences are SGHTS and YDEGEE. The CDR3 has 15 amino acids. The J segment lost 2 bases and the V segment lost 2 bases, leaving 3 bases of the junction unmatched. The authors divided CD4+ cells into CD45RA+ naive and CD45RA-negative memory subsets. This sequence was found in a man aged 25-45 years in good health. The rearrangement joins TRBV5-8 to TRBJ2-1, with TRBD1 matching 8 bases. The sequenced material came from naive CD4+ T cells sorted from blood. Specified subset: CD45RA+ positively selected. The CDR3 region is CASSFDRGPYNEQFF. Written as DNA, the CDR3 is TGTGCCAGCAGCTTCGACAGGGGACCCTACAATGAGCAGTTCTTC.